The rows below give T cell receptor beta chains drawn from one sample of a study of blood T cell repertoires in COVID-19. Assay used: immunoSEQ multiplex PCR; TCRdb lists only in-frame clones, some missing. The sample holds 100,000 to 150,000 clones, 65% to 90% seen once. What was sequenced was peripheral blood. Receptor source: a man at least 80 years old with active or convalescent COVID-19. Both conserved end residues are part of each CDR3.

V	J	CDR3
TRBV11-2	TRBJ2-3	CASSFRGLAGGPSTDTQYF
TRBV7-3	TRBJ2-1	CASSSTTRGGWKFNEQFF
TRBV20-1	TRBJ2-5	CSASVSEIQETQYF
TRBV7-2	TRBJ2-5	CASTVGGQGPSQYF
TRBV5-1	TRBJ1-4	CASSFGRQGANEKLFF
TRBV2	TRBJ1-2	CASSEQGYYGYTF
TRBV28	TRBJ1-6	CASSSPVTRNSPLHF
TRBV28	TRBJ2-7	CASSLADITSYEQYF
TRBV7-2	TRBJ1-3	CASRAPGDRADTIYF
TRBV28	TRBJ2-2	CASRTGGGRTGELFF
TRBV6-2/TRBV6-3	TRBJ2-4	CASSQTRGGKNIQYF
TRBV30	TRBJ1-2	CAWSPAGHPYYGYTF
TRBV10-3	TRBJ1-2	CAISESGTDYGYTF
TRBV18	TRBJ1-4	CASSPRQPATNEKLFF
TRBV18	TRBJ2-1	CASSPPSHGGFYNEQFF
TRBV7-9	TRBJ2-3	CASSSHRGGRDAQYF
TRBV2	TRBJ2-1	CASRRTGDFYNEQFF
TRBV19	TRBJ2-3	CASNLAVSTDTQYF
TRBV24-1	TRBJ2-7	CATSETREKREQYF
TRBV5-6	TRBJ1-1	CASSPRGGDTEAFF
TRBV6-4	TRBJ2-2	CASRPTSTGELFF
TRBV7-6	TRBJ1-1	CASSLRQSGFSVNTEAFF
TRBV18	TRBJ2-1	CASSPPRGQGLGEQFF
TRBV6-6	TRBJ1-2	CASSYSTRHNYGYTF
TRBV7-2	TRBJ1-6	CASSLSRQGLPLHF
TRBV19	TRBJ1-1	CASSEDRRNTEAFF
TRBV9	TRBJ1-2	CASSSRPGGRGTGYTF
TRBV7-2	TRBJ1-3	CASSQQADGNTIYF
TRBV2	TRBJ2-7	CASQEGDEQYF
TRBV5-1	TRBJ1-6	CASRQLTTERNSPLHF
TRBV27	TRBJ1-1	CASSRKGANTEAFF
TRBV3-1/TRBV3-2	TRBJ1-5	CASSPAGGNQPQHF